The 11 T cell receptor beta chains listed next were all sequenced from one sample in a study of beta chain features in type 1 diabetes. Since all of the isolated RNA was reverse transcribed, expressed TCRB transcripts were what got sequenced. The repertoire was sequenced with immunoSEQ multiplex PCR; TCRdb's copy has only in-frame clones and lacks some. This table has roughly 230,000 clones, 9% to 10% appearing once. The source material was naive CD4+ T cells from blood. The receptors derive from a woman younger than 35 in good health.

This clone was detected many times. The chain recombines TRBV4-1 with TRBJ2-3; D might be TRBD2 (5 bases). V shed 4 bases and J shed 0 bases, with 8 bases lying between them. Germline-derived CDR1 and CDR2 are MGHRA and YSYEKL. This CDR3 has 14 residues. CDR3 nucleotide sequence: TGCGCCAGCAGCCTACGGGAAAGCACAGATACGCAGTATTTT. This encodes CASSLRESTDTQYF.

This clone was picked up a small number of times. The V call is TRBV2, the J call TRBJ2-7; TRBD1 is a possible D gene (5 bases). This CDR3 has 12 amino acids. V shed 5 bases and J shed 3 bases, with 8 bases lying between them. CDR1 is SNHLY, CDR2 FYNNEI, per germline. The chain's CDR3 is CASSSQGYEQYF. The CDR3 DNA follows: TGTGCCAGCAGTTCTCAGGGCTACGAGCAGTACTTC.

This clone appeared many times. This chain joins TRBV7-9 and TRBJ2-1; D is undetermined. V gave up 4 bases and J gave up 14 bases, with 12 bases separating them. The V gene's germline CDR1 is SEHNR and CDR2 FQNEAQ (reference sequence). The CDR3 contains 11 residues. The CDR3 is CASSSVGEKFF. CDR3 nucleotide sequence: TGTGCCAGCAGCTCGGTAGGAGAGAAGTTCTTC.

The chain carries TRBV19 and TRBJ1-2; D may be TRBD1 (5 bases). Per the germline V gene, CDR1 is LNHDA and CDR2 is SQIVND (reference sequence). V gave up 5 bases and J gave up 6 bases, with 19 bases separating them. The CDR3 is made up of 15 amino acids. The chain's CDR3 is CASSLWGSAMDGYTF. The CDR3 DNA reads as TGTGCCAGTAGTTTGTGGGGCTCAGCGATGGATGGCTACACCTTC.

The chain joins TRBV7-2 to TRBJ2-1, with unresolved D. Germline CDR1 and CDR2: SGHTA and FQGNSA. Trimming pared 2 bases from V and 4 bases from J, leaving 12 bases between. This CDR3 comprises 15 residues. The CDR3 DNA is TGTGCCAGCAGCTTAAACCACTTTACTTACAATGAGCAGTTCTTC. This sequence encodes CASSLNHFTYNEQFF.

The chain employs TRBV9 and TRBJ2-1, with no clear D. Germline V lookup: CDR1 SGDLS, CDR2 YYNGEE. The length of the CDR3 is 15 residues. V was clipped by 0 bases and J by 3 bases, with 10 bases between them. CDR3: CASSVGSRRYNEQFF. The DNA of the CDR3 is TGTGCCAGCAGCGTAGGGTCTAGGCGCTACAATGAGCAGTTCTTC.

This clone was found a few times. The chain is built from TRBV1 and TRBJ2-5; the DNA was not compared with TRBD2, the D call given in the table. TRBV1 is designated a pseudogene. This CDR3 is built from 16 residues. Here the CDR3 reads CTSSQAGFTLQETQYF. DNA of the CDR3: TGCACCAGCAGCCAAGCGGGATTCACTCTTCAAGAGACCCAGTACTTC.

The J gene is TRBJ2-1, the V gene TRBV9; D gene uncertain. Trimming cost V 2 bases and J 3 bases, with 12 bases left between them. The CDR3 is 15 residues long. CDR1 SGDLS and CDR2 YYNGEE come from the germline V gene. CDR3 sequence: CASSVAPTGYNEQFF. For the CDR3, the DNA is TGTGCCAGCAGCGTCGCGCCTACGGGCTACAATGAGCAGTTCTTC.

The V and J genes are TRBV5-6 and TRBJ1-2; 9 nucleotides line up with TRBD1. Germline values: CDR1 SGHDT, CDR2 YYEEEE. J was trimmed by 3 bases and V by 4 bases; bases with no gene match: 7. The CDR3 has 15 amino acids. CDR3: CASSPGQGTHYGYTF. As DNA, the CDR3 is TGTGCCAGCAGCCCGGGACAGGGAACCCACTATGGCTACACCTTC.

The table lists this clone with a few counts. The rearrangement uses TRBV18 and TRBJ1-3; no reliable D call. The CDR3 is made up of 16 amino acids. The V gene's germline CDR1 is KGHSH and CDR2 LQKENI. V was clipped by 6 bases and J by 0 bases, with 15 bases between them. This CDR3 is CASSPAVTVSGNTIYF. In DNA form, the CDR3 reads TGTGCCAGCTCCCCAGCGGTCACGGTCTCTGGAAACACCATATATTTT.

This clone was seen a few times. This chain joins TRBV30 and TRBJ2-3; 7 bases agree with TRBD2. The germline gives CDR1 GTSNPN, CDR2 SVGIG (reference sequence). After removal of 0 bases from V and 1 base from J, the junction contained 4 bases not matched to a gene. The CDR3 spans 15 residues. The CDR3 protein is CAWSVIGGGTDTQYF. The CDR3 region has the DNA TGTGCCTGGAGTGTAATTGGGGGGGGCACAGATACGCAGTATTTT.